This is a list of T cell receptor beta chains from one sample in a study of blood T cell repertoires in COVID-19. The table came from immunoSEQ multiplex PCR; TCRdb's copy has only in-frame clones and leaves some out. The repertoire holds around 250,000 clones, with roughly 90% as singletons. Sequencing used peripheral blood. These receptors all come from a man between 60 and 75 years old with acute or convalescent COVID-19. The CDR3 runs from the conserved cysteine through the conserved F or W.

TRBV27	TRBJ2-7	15	CASSSRSGTGTEQYF
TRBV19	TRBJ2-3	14	CASSMSGSTDTQYF
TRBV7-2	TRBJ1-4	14	CASSLQGSDEKLFF
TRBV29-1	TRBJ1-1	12	CSVVRGGTEAFF
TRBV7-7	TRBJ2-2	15	CASSPGTGRTGELFF
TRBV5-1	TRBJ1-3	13	CASSLGQGNTIYF
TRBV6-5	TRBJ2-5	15	CATSGIQLGQETQYF
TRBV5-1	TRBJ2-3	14	CASSSVAGADTQYF
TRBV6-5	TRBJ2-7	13	CASSLAGESEQYF
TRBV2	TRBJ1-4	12	CASSVTTDGLFF
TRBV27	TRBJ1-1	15	CASSPGGRLNTEAFF
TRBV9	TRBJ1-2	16	CASSVATAGQIYGYTF
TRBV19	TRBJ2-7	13	CASSIDPISEQYF
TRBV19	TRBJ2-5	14	CASSKGGPQETQYF
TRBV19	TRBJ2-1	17	CASSLTGLAGDYNEQFF
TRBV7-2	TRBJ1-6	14	CASSLSPKRTPLHF
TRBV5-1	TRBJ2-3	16	CASSLVAGRGTDTQYF
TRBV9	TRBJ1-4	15	CASSVETGGNEKLFF
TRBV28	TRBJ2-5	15	CASSMVGGAQETQYF
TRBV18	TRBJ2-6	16	CASSPLVHSGANVLTF
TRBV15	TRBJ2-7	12	CATSTSGNEQYF
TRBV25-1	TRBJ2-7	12	CASSQTGYEQYF
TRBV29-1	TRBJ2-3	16	CSVAGLAGFGTDTQYF
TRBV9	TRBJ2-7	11	CASSVGEKQYF
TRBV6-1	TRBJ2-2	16	CASSDWGQDNTGELFF
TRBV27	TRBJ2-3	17	CASSSLGTSGGTDTQYF
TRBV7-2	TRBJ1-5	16	CASSSGQVYSNQPQHF
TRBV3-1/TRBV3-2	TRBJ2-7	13	CASSYMTSSEQYF
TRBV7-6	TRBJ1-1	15	CASSGAWHTNTEAFF
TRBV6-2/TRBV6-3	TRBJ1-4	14	CASSYAGGREKLFF
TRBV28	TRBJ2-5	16	CASSPTLAGGRETQYF
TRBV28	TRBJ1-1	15	CASSLRGTNGAEAFF
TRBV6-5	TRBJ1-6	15	CASSQPGTGDSPLHF
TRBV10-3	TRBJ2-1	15	CAISEPGGTTGEQFF
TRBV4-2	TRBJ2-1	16	CASSQDHRGGYNEQFF
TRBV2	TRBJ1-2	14	CASSVGGLSYGYTF
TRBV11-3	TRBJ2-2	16	CASSSPGQGSAGELFF
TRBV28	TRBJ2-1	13	CATRRTIHNEQFF
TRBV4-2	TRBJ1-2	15	CASSQDGAEHYGYTF
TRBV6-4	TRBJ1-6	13	CASSEETGSPLHF
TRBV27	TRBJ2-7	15	CASSILPAGGYEQYF
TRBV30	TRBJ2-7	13	CAWNFDRGLEQYF
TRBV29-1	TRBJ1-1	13	CSVGTDMNTEAFF
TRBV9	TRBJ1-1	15	CASSVYGTLNTEAFF
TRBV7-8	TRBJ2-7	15	CASSLGQGQIYEQYF
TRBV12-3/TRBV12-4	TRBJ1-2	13	CASSPDRTEGYTF
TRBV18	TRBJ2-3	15	CASSPSAGATDTQYF
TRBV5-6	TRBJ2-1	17	CASTRTSGTYSYNEQFF
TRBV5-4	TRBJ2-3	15	CASSSVRSGTDTQYF
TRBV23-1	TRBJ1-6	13	CASSQIGGSPLHF
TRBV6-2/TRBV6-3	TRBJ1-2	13	CASSSDRTYGYTF
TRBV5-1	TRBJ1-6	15	CASSSRQGIGSPLHF
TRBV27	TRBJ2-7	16	CASTNFGTGGSLEQYF
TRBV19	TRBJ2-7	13	CASSTGGSYEQYF
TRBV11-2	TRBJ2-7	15	CASSWAQLPTYEQYF